This passage covers 15 T cell receptor beta chains from one sample sequenced in a study of OX40 agonist ivuxolimab in advanced cancers. Measured with immunoSEQ multiplex PCR; TCRdb has only the in-frame clones, and not every one. The sample includes tens of thousands of clones, roughly 79% seen only once; the top ten take around 1.4%. The specimen was CD4+ or CD8+ T cells sorted from blood, collected in a trial of the OX40 agonist ivuxolimab. The receptors were sampled from an adult with an advanced solid tumor such as melanoma, head and neck, liver or kidney cancer.

The chain joins TRBV4-3 to TRBJ2-1; TRBD1 matches 9 bases. The CDR3 loop spans 17 amino acids. The germline CDR1 and CDR2 sequences are LGHNA and YSLEER. J gave up 7 bases and V 3 bases, and 13 bases lay outside the gene matches. The CDR3 protein is CASSQAFSGTGRNEQFF. The CDR3, as DNA: TGCGCCAGCAGCCAGGCCTTCTCCGGGACAGGGAGGAATGAGCAGTTCTTC.

About this clone itself: Other DNA sequences from this sample encode an identical CDR3 as well. The V call is TRBV18, the J call TRBJ1-1, with 7 nucleotides matching TRBD1. The CDR3 covers 12 residues. V shed 1 base, J shed 8 bases, and the junction held 1 base outside the gene matches. Germline assignment: CDR1 KGHSH and CDR2 LQKENI. The CDR3: CASSPQTGEAFF. CDR3 coding DNA: TGTGCCAGCTCACCACAGACAGGGGAAGCTTTCTTT.

The CDR3 is CASSLRGGNQPQHF. The CDR3 coding sequence is TGCGCCAGCAGCTTAAGAGGCGGTAATCAGCCCCAGCATTTT. The chain joins TRBV5-1 to TRBJ1-5; D remains unclear. CDR1 is SGHRS and CDR2 is YFSETQ in the germline V gene. With 2 bases removed from V and 4 bases from J, the gap between germline ends came to 10 bases. The CDR3 runs to 14 residues.

The chain carries TRBV6-5 and TRBJ1-6, with D hard to call. CDR1 is MNHEY and CDR2 is SVGAGI in the germline V gene. The V end lost 4 bases, the J end lost 7 bases, and 14 bases lay between the germline ends. The CDR3 is 15 amino acids. DNA of the CDR3: TGTGCCAGCAGTTTGGTCAGCGTGTCGAATTCACCCCTCCACTTT. It codes for CASSLVSVSNSPLHF.

This clone was found a few times. The gene calls are TRBV5-1 and TRBJ2-5; D unclear. Germline-derived CDR1 and CDR2 are SGHRS and YFSETQ. The V end lost 0 bases, the J end lost 0 bases, and 6 bases lay between the germline ends. CDR3 length: 14 residues. For the CDR3, the DNA is TGCGCCAGCAGCTTGGAACGGTACCAAGAGACCCAGTACTTC. The encoded protein is CASSLERYQETQYF. The whole variable domain, remainder taken from reference TRBV5-1 and TRBJ2-5, is KAGVTQTPRYLIKTRGQQVTLSCSPISGHRSVSWYQQTPGQGLQFLFEYFSETQRNKGNFPGRFSGRQFSNSRSEMNVSTLELGDSALYLCASSLERYQETQYFGPGTRLLVL.

The V and J genes are TRBV5-1 and TRBJ2-1; 8 positions agree with TRBD2. Trimming took 2 bases from V and 9 from J; bases not matched to a gene: 10. CDR1 is SGHRS, CDR2 YFSETQ, per germline. The CDR3 is 15 residues long. CDR3 sequence: CASSLAAGATGEQFF. The CDR3 DNA sequence: TGCGCCAGCAGCTTAGCAGCGGGGGCGACGGGTGAGCAGTTCTTC.

This clone was detected only once. This chain connects TRBV7-6 to TRBJ1-2, with TRBD1 as a possible D gene (5 bases). Looked up from germline, CDR1 is SGHVS and CDR2 is FNYEAQ. This CDR3 has 15 amino acids. V lost 1 base to trimming and J lost 4 bases, with 13 bases between them. This CDR3 is CASSLGGSGLYGYTF. As DNA, the CDR3 is TGTGCCAGCAGCTTAGGAGGCTCAGGGCTCTATGGCTACACCTTC.

This clone was picked up a small number of times. Here the CDR3 DNA reads TGTGCCAGCAGCTTCTCAAACAATCAGCCCCAGCATTTT. Translating gives CASSFSNNQPQHF. The genes are TRBV7-2 and TRBJ1-5, with D uncertain. This CDR3 has 13 amino acids. Looked up from germline, CDR1 is SGHTA and CDR2 is FQGNSA. Trimming shortened V by 3 bases and J by 3 bases, and 6 bases separated the two germline ends.

The rearrangement uses TRBV28 and TRBJ2-7; D possibly matches TRBD1 or TRBD2 (5 bases each). Germline CDR1 and CDR2: MDHEN and SYDVKM. Trimming left V 7 bases short and J 2 bases short, with 21 bases between. This CDR3 spans 16 amino acids. CDR3 loop: CASTTRPGPQPYEQYF. The CDR3 DNA follows: TGTGCCAGCACAACACGACCGGGACCTCAACCCTACGAGCAGTACTTC.

This chain joins TRBV5-1 and TRBJ1-1; D ambiguous. Per the germline V gene, CDR1 is SGHRS and CDR2 is YFSETQ. V was pared by 0 bases and J by 0 bases, with 6 bases between. The CDR3 is 14 amino acids. The CDR3 loop is CASSLGPMNTEAFF. The CDR3 DNA follows: TGCGCCAGCAGCTTGGGTCCGATGAACACTGAAGCTTTCTTT.

The chain joins TRBV7-2 to TRBJ1-6; D not resolved. V lost 1 base and J 4 bases, leaving 8 bases between the germline ends. Germline V lookup: CDR1 SGHTA, CDR2 FQGNSA. The CDR3 consists of 15 residues. The CDR3 nucleotides are TGTGCCAGCAGCTTAGAAGCAGAATATAATTCACCCCTCCACTTT. It translates to CASSLEAEYNSPLHF.

This clone showed up just a few times. V is TRBV28 and J is TRBJ1-5; TRBD1 might be the D (6 bases). This CDR3 spans 14 amino acids. V lost 3 bases to trimming and J lost 7 bases, with 13 bases between them. From germline, CDR1 is MDHEN and CDR2 SYDVKM. The CDR3 loop reads CASSLGQYAQPQHF. CDR3 nucleotide sequence: TGTGCCAGCAGTTTGGGACAATATGCCCAGCCCCAGCATTTT.

This chain joins TRBV4-3 and TRBJ1-5; D is ambiguous. This CDR3 has 14 amino acids. CDR1 LGHNA and CDR2 YSLEER come from the germline V gene. Trimming pared 0 bases from V and 2 bases from J, leaving 5 bases between. CDR3 sequence: CASSQDYRNQPQHF. The CDR3 DNA reads as TGCGCCAGCAGCCAAGATTACCGCAATCAGCCCCAGCATTTT.

The rearrangement links TRBV2 to TRBJ2-7; 7 bases align to TRBD1. The CDR3 extends over 13 amino acids. CDR1 and CDR2 (germline): SNHLY, FYNNEI. V lost 11 bases and J lost 7; bases outside the gene matches: 14. The CDR3 protein is CAGTIDRAEEQYF. The CDR3 DNA follows: TGTGCCGGGACCATTGACAGGGCCGAAGAGCAGTACTTC.

The rearrangement joins TRBV6-6 to TRBJ1-2; no clear D. CDR3 size: 11 residues. Trimming left V 5 bases short and J 2 bases short, with 3 bases between. Germline V lookup: CDR1 MNHNY, CDR2 SVGAGI (reference sequence). The CDR3 is CASSENYGYTF. Written as DNA, the CDR3 is TGTGCCAGCAGTGAGAACTATGGCTACACCTTC.